The 9 T cell receptor beta chains given below trace back to one sample, sequenced in a study of cytotoxic CD8 clonotypes in ibrutinib-treated CLL. Generated by immunoSEQ multiplex PCR, the TCRdb table keeps only in-frame clones and is missing some. Of about 140,000 clones listed, approximately 75% are singletons. The sample consisted of PBMCs, taken after 12 months of ibrutinib treatment. The origin of the receptors is a human donor with chronic lymphocytic leukemia.

V is TRBV6-1 and J is TRBJ1-5; no clear D. Trimming removed 1 base from V and 6 bases from J, with 4 bases in between. Germline V CDR1 and CDR2: MNHNS, SASEGT. The CDR3 contains 12 residues. The CDR3 loop is CASSEGFQPQHF. The CDR3 nucleotides read TGTGCCAGCAGTGAAGGTTTTCAGCCCCAGCATTTT.

This clone has just a few counts. V and J are TRBV5-4 and TRBJ1-6, with 10 bases that match TRBD1. CDR1 and CDR2 from the germline V gene are SGHNT and YYREEE (reference sequence). Germline trimming cut 4 bases from V and 8 bases from J; bases unmatched to any gene: 6. This CDR3 is 15 amino acids long. CDR3 residues: CASSKLGTGDSPLHF. CDR3 DNA sequence: TGTGCCAGCAGCAAACTCGGGACAGGGGATTCACCCCTCCACTTT.

The rearrangement uses TRBV7-7 and TRBJ2-5; TRBD1 matches 10 bases. CDR1 and CDR2 from the germline V gene are SSHAT and FNYEAQ (reference sequence). The CDR3 is 15 residues long. V shed 2 bases, J shed 5 bases, and the junction held 5 bases outside the gene matches. Here the CDR3 reads CASSLMGQGWETQYF. Here the CDR3 DNA reads TGTGCCAGCAGCTTAATGGGACAGGGGTGGGAGACCCAGTACTTC.

The chain has TRBV5-1 and TRBJ2-7; 10 positions agree with TRBD1. J was trimmed by 5 bases and V by 4 bases; bases with no gene match: 3. This CDR3 has 13 residues. Germline lookup yields CDR1 SGHRS and CDR2 YFSETQ. CDR3 DNA sequence: TGCGCCAGCAGCCCGGGACAGGGGAACGAGCAGTACTTC. Protein sequence: CASSPGQGNEQYF.

The chain links TRBV21-1 to TRBJ1-1. TRBV21-1 is a pseudogene. This CDR3 region has 10 residues. The CDR3 is CERGNTEAFF. The CDR3 DNA reads TGTGAGAGAGGGAACACTGAAGCTTTCTTT.

The rearrangement joins TRBV11-2 to TRBJ2-3; 12 positions match TRBD2. The CDR3 covers 16 residues. Losses at the gene ends were 6 bases for V and 3 bases for J; bases not matched to a gene: 7. CDR1 and CDR2 from the germline V gene are SGHAT and FQNNGV. This CDR3 is CASSPLAGGPTDTQYF. The CDR3 coding sequence is TGTGCCAGCAGTCCGCTAGCGGGGGGGCCGACAGATACGCAGTATTTT.

This chain links TRBV27 with TRBJ2-7; 7 bases agree with TRBD1. This CDR3 comprises 12 residues. V shed 5 bases and J 13 bases; nucleotides not matched to a gene: 11. The germline V gene encodes CDR1 MNHEY and CDR2 SMNVEV (reference sequence). CDR3 protein: CASSRRQGNVYF. The CDR3 nucleotides read TGTGCCAGCAGTCGGCGACAGGGCAACGTTTACTTC.

The V and J genes are TRBV28 and TRBJ1-4, with a tentative D call TRBD1 (6 bases). There are 14 residues in the CDR3. Trimming shortened V by 5 bases and J by 5 bases, and 12 bases separated the two germline ends. Per the germline V gene, CDR1 is MDHEN and CDR2 is SYDVKM. This CDR3 reads CASSREGVNEKLFF. DNA of the CDR3: TGTGCCAGCAGTAGGGAGGGGGTGAATGAAAAACTGTTTTTT.

The chain employs TRBV25-1 and TRBJ1-2; D unclear. V was pared by 5 bases and J by 0 bases, with 13 bases between. The CDR3 is 15 amino acids. CDR1 and CDR2 from the germline V gene are MGHDK and SYGVNS. As DNA, the CDR3 is TGTGCCAGCAGTTGGGCAGCAACCTCTAACTATGGCTACACCTTC. Residues: CASSWAATSNYGYTF.